The clone carrying this TCR beta chain was seen many times. The antigen remains unidentified. The SP2 primer and nested alpha and beta constant region primers amplified ligated cDNA in four rounds. TCRdb used MiXCR to reprocess the 5' RACE reads, holding one entry per CDR3 protein. In the table there are approximately 49,000 distinct CDR3 sequences, approximately 4.5% of which are singletons. The library had UMIs added by 3' ligation of an oligonucleotide to TCR cDNA. This specimen belongs to a study of naive and memory T cell subsets. Study-wide results and limits: Potentially, T cell activation and differentiation skew this RNA-based measurement.

V was pared by 5 bases and J by 5 bases, with 21 bases between. The CDR3 length is 16 residues. CDR1 and CDR2 (germline): ENHRY, SYGVKD. This chain links TRBV10-3 with TRBJ1-1; D is perhaps TRBD1 (5 bases). This TCR was recovered from a female donor in good health. The CDR3 DNA follows: TGTGCCATCAGTCCTATCACCGTCCTCGGGGGGACTGAAGCTTTCTTT. Translating it yields CAISPITVLGGTEAFF.